The sample holds many counts of the clone carrying this TCR beta chain. Its antigen is unknown. This CDR3 is built from 18 residues. From germline, CDR1 is DFQATT and CDR2 SNEGSKA (reference sequence). Unmatched junction bases numbered 12, after V lost 1 base and J lost 0 bases. The cDNA was generated by 5'RACE with 10-nucleotide random UMIs. Each CDR3 protein gets one entry after TCRdb re-called the 5' RACE reads with MiXCR. Of about 44,000 distinct CDR3 sequences listed, about 6% are singletons. About 1 million sorted CD4+ or CD8+ T cells made each library. The data were taken from a study of neurological immune-mediated disorders. The study, taken as a whole, reports: Private repertoires in all groups were suggested by the finding that expanded clones across subjects shared no CDR3 amino acid sequences.

This chain joins TRBV20-1 and TRBJ2-7, with 10 bases aligning to TRBD2. Input material: CD4+ T cells from blood. This clonotype originated in a woman between 35 and 50 years old in good health. The CDR3 sequence is CSARGASGRETSSYEQYF. The CDR3 DNA sequence: TGCAGTGCTAGAGGGGCTAGCGGGAGAGAAACGAGCTCCTACGAGCAGTACTTC.